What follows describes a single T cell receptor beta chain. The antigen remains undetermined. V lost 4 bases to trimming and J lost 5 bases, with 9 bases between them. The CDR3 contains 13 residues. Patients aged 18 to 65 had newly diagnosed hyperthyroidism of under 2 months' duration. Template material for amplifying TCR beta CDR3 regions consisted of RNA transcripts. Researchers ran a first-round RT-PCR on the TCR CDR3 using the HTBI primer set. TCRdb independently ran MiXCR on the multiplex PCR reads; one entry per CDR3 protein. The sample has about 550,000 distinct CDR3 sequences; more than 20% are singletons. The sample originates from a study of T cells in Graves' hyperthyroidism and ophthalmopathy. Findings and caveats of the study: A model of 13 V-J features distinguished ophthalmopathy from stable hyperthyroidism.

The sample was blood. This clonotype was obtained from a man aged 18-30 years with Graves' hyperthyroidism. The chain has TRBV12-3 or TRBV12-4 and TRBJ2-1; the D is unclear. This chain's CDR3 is CASSWSTHNEQFF. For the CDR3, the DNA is TGTGCCAGCAGTTGGTCCACCCACAATGAGCAGTTCTTC.